The clone carrying this T cell receptor (beta chain) was seen just once. With 3 bases removed from V and 5 bases from J, the gap between germline ends came to 10 bases. Germline V gives CDR1 SGHTA, CDR2 FQGNSA. The CDR3 is made up of 13 amino acids. Profiled with immunoSEQ multiplex PCR; TCRdb holds only in-frame clones, not every one. The repertoire holds 2 million to 2.5 million clones, approximately 90% seen once, with around 0.35% in the top ten. The data belong to a study of shared clonotypes between healthy human individuals. The gene calls are TRBV7-2 and TRBJ1-1; D uncertain. The specimen sequenced was naive CD4+ T cells from PBMCs. Subset indicated: CD45RA+ positively selected. The TCR was taken from a man between 18 and 29 years old in good health. Some clones in this sample may be carry-over from other donors' samples. The CDR3 nucleotides are TGTGCCAGCAGCTTTACAAGTGGGACTGAAGCTTTCTTT. Its translation is CASSFTSGTEAFF. Full variable domain (remainder filled in from reference TRBV7-2 and TRBJ1-1): GAGVSQSPSNKVTEKGKDVELRCDPISGHTALYWYRQSLGQGLEFLIYFQGNSAPDKSGLPSDRFSAERTGGSVSTLTIQRTQQEDSAVYLCASSFTSGTEAFFGQGTRLTVV.